Following are 13 T cell receptor beta chains from one sample sequenced in a study of blood T cell repertoires in COVID-19. Only in-frame clones appear in the TCRdb table, and some are missing; sequencing was by immunoSEQ multiplex PCR. The table has under 15,000 clones, approximately 91% seen once. The source material was peripheral blood. These receptors were obtained from a human donor in a cohort sampled during active COVID-19.

This sequence joins TRBV28 and TRBJ2-1, with 10 nucleotides matching TRBD2. The CDR3 runs to 14 residues. With V trimmed by 7 bases and J by 5 bases, 5 bases remained unmatched. Germline V gene sequence: CDR1 MDHEN, CDR2 SYDVKM. The CDR3 loop reads CASNQAGGNNEQFF. CDR3 DNA sequence: TGTGCCAGCAATCAAGCGGGAGGGAACAATGAGCAGTTCTTC.

The CDR3 reads CASSPTPDRVGSGNTIYF. CDR3 sequence (DNA): TGCGCCAGCAGCCCTACACCCGACCGGGTCGGTTCTGGAAACACCATATATTTT. This chain uses TRBV5-1 with TRBJ1-3; D not certain. The V end was cut by 4 bases, the J end by 1 base, with 21 bases between. Germline CDR1 SGHRS, CDR2 YFSETQ. This CDR3 region has 18 residues.

This clone was seen a few times. The chain links TRBV2 to TRBJ2-7; the match to TRBD1 covers 7 bases. The germline V gene has CDR1 SNHLY and CDR2 FYNNEI. V trimming: 4 bases; J trimming: 0 bases; junction bases outside the gene matches: 3. This CDR3 is built from 14 residues. The CDR3 region has the DNA TGTGCCAGCAGTGGGGGACAGAACTCCTACGAGCAGTACTTC. Protein product: CASSGGQNSYEQYF.

The chain has TRBV5-5 and TRBJ1-5; perhaps TRBD1 as D (6 bases). In germline, CDR1 is SGHKS, CDR2 YYEKEE (reference sequence). V lost 2 bases and J 0 bases, leaving 9 bases between the germline ends. CDR3 length: 15 amino acids. Written as DNA, the CDR3 is TGTGCCAGCAGCTTTGGACAGATTAGCAATCAGCCCCAGCATTTT. This translates into CASSFGQISNQPQHF.

The chain couples TRBV6-1 to TRBJ1-6; D remains ambiguous. Trimming left V 2 bases short and J 9 bases short, with 5 bases between. The CDR3 covers 12 residues. Germline values: CDR1 MNHNS, CDR2 SASEGT. The CDR3 bases are TGTGCCAGCAGTGAATCGGTTTCACCCCTCCACTTT. This translates into CASSESVSPLHF.

The CDR3 protein is CASSHGLTAYEQYF. CDR3 nucleotide sequence: TGCGCCAGCAGCCACGGACTGACGGCCTACGAGCAGTACTTC. The chain has TRBV4-1 and TRBJ2-7, with TRBD2 as a possible D gene (5 bases). CDR3 size: 14 residues. Germline CDR1 and CDR2: MGHRA and YSYEKL. V shed 3 bases and J shed 2 bases, with 11 bases lying between them.

This rearrangement joins TRBV27 to TRBJ2-2, with TRBD2 matching 11 bases. The CDR3 sequence is 17 residues long. Trimming took 5 bases from V and 2 from J; bases not matched to a gene: 7. CDR1 is MNHEY, CDR2 SMNVEV, per germline (reference sequence). The CDR3 DNA reads as TGTGCCAGCAGTGGGGGTAGCGGGAGGGGAAACACCGGGGAGCTGTTTTTT. The encoded protein is CASSGGSGRGNTGELFF.

The CDR3: CASSPNRGSFGTEAFF. The CDR3, as DNA: TGTGCCAGCAGTCCGAACAGGGGGAGCTTTGGTACTGAAGCTTTCTTT. J is TRBJ1-1 and V is TRBV3-1 (or the pseudogene TRBV3-2), with 8 bases lining up with TRBD1. V lost 6 bases to trimming and J lost 5 bases; unmatched junction nucleotides: 14. Germline V lookup: CDR1 LGHDT, CDR2 YNNKEL (reference sequence). This CDR3 contains 16 residues.

This rearrangement joins TRBV6-5 to TRBJ1-4, with no clear D. Looked up from germline, CDR1 is MNHEY and CDR2 is SVGAGI. Deletions cut 0 bases from V and 5 bases from J, with 10 bases between. The CDR3 length is 15 residues. CDR3 amino acids: CASSYSGRQNEKLFF. Here the CDR3 DNA reads TGTGCCAGCAGTTACTCCGGCAGGCAAAATGAAAAACTGTTTTTT.

This sequence joins TRBV29-1 and TRBJ2-7; TRBD2 is a possible D gene (6 bases). The CDR3 is 13 amino acids. CDR1 and CDR2 (germline): SQVTM, ANQGSEA. With 7 bases removed from V and 7 bases from J, the gap between germline ends came to 20 bases. Written as DNA, the CDR3 is TGCAGCGCCTCCGGGACTGGTGCGTGGGAGCAGTACTTC. Its protein product is CSASGTGAWEQYF.

J is TRBJ2-3 and V is TRBV3-1 (or the pseudogene TRBV3-2); TRBD1 matches 9 bases. Trimming took 3 bases from V and 4 from J; bases not matched to a gene: 5. The CDR3 is 15 residues long. The germline V gene has CDR1 LGHDT and CDR2 YNNKEL (reference sequence). The CDR3 DNA is TGTGCCAGCAGCCATGGGGGACAGGGCGCAGATACGCAGTATTTT. It yields the protein CASSHGGQGADTQYF.

J is TRBJ2-1 and V is TRBV4-3, with 9 bases identical to TRBD1. The V and J ends lost 4 bases and 0 bases, in that order; junction bases with no gene match: 7. The CDR3 spans 17 residues. CDR1 is LGHNA and CDR2 is YSLEER in the germline V gene. CDR3 loop: CASSPLLTGGSYNEQFF. The CDR3 coding sequence is TGCGCCAGCAGCCCCCTTCTGACAGGGGGCTCCTACAATGAGCAGTTCTTC.

A single count supports this clone. The chain recombines TRBV11-3 with TRBJ2-1; TRBD2 agrees at 15 bases. V lost 5 bases and J lost 8; bases outside the gene matches: 10. Germline V gene sequence: CDR1 SGHNT, CDR2 YENEEA. The CDR3 is made up of 17 amino acids. The CDR3 protein is CASSPDWTSGRAHEQFF. CDR3 in DNA: TGTGCCAGCAGCCCAGACTGGACTAGCGGGAGGGCCCATGAGCAGTTCTTC.